The present entry profiles one T cell receptor beta chain with its context. The table came from immunoSEQ multiplex PCR; TCRdb's copy has only in-frame clones and leaves some out. The sample lists some 150,000 clones, around 90% occurring once. The ends were cut back, 0 bases at V and 0 bases at J, with 8 bases in the middle. CDR1 and CDR2 from the germline V gene are LGHNA and YSLEER. The CDR3 has 15 amino acids. This record belongs to a study of T cell responses to AZD1222 COVID-19 vaccine. This receptor was taken from an adult in good health. The sample was peripheral blood, taken on day 0 of AZD1222 vaccination. The chain has TRBV4-3 and TRBJ1-2, with D unclear. CDR3 residues: CASSQDLNTNYGYTF. The DNA of the CDR3 is TGCGCCAGCAGCCAAGATCTTAATACTAACTATGGCTACACCTTC.